One sample yielded the 5 T cell receptor beta chains listed below, sequenced in a study of T cell responses to AZD1222 COVID-19 vaccine. The repertoire was sequenced with immunoSEQ multiplex PCR; TCRdb's copy has only in-frame clones and lacks some. The sample yields fewer than 85,000 clones, approximately 89% seen once. The specimen was peripheral blood, collected on day 0 of AZD1222 vaccination. These receptors originate from an adult in good health.

This chain connects TRBV7-9 to TRBJ2-5; unclear D gene. Per germline, CDR1 SEHNR and CDR2 FQNEAQ (reference sequence). The CDR3 has 13 residues. Trimming left V 5 bases short and J 5 bases short, with 12 bases between. The CDR3 spells CASSPEVPETQYF. The CDR3 region has the DNA TGTGCCAGCAGCCCCGAGGTCCCGGAGACCCAGTACTTC.

V usage is TRBV4-1 and J usage is TRBJ2-7; D may be TRBD2 (5 bases). The CDR3 consists of 17 residues. The germline V and J ends were trimmed by 3 bases and 2 bases, with 20 bases remaining between them. Germline CDR1 MGHRA, CDR2 YSYEKL. Here the CDR3 DNA reads TGCGCCAGCAGCCAGATCGGACTCGAGAAAACCGCCTACGAGCAGTACTTC. Protein: CASSQIGLEKTAYEQYF.

The chain recombines TRBV4-3 with TRBJ1-5; D uncertain. Trimming took off 0 bases at V and 2 bases at J, with 14 bases between the two ends. Per germline, CDR1 LGHNA and CDR2 YSLEER. CDR3 size: 17 residues. The CDR3 protein is CASSQEYGREGNQPQHF. As DNA, the CDR3 is TGCGCCAGCAGCCAAGAATACGGGAGGGAGGGCAATCAGCCCCAGCATTTT.

The V gene is TRBV5-1, the J gene TRBJ1-1; 7 bases map to TRBD1. V was pared by 4 bases and J by 3 bases, with 6 bases of the junction left unmatched. Per the germline V gene, CDR1 is SGHRS and CDR2 is YFSETQ. The CDR3 has 14 residues. CDR3 sequence: CASSPQGQDTEAFF. Written as DNA, the CDR3 is TGCGCCAGCAGCCCACAGGGGCAGGACACTGAAGCTTTCTTT. Supplemented by reference TRBV5-1 and TRBJ1-1, the full variable domain reads KAGVTQTPRYLIKTRGQQVTLSCSPISGHRSVSWYQQTPGQGLQFLFEYFSETQRNKGNFPGRFSGRQFSNSRSEMNVSTLELGDSALYLCASSPQGQDTEAFFGQGTRLTVV.

The chain combines TRBV3-1 (or the pseudogene TRBV3-2) with TRBJ1-6; no definite D call. The CDR3 has 17 amino acids. Trimming cost V 4 bases and J 6 bases, with 19 bases left between them. In germline, CDR1 is LGHDT, CDR2 YNNKEL (reference sequence). The CDR3, as DNA: TGTGCCAGCAGCCTACTTGGTGGGAAAGGCTCTAATTCACCCCTCCACTTT. Amino acids: CASSLLGGKGSNSPLHF.